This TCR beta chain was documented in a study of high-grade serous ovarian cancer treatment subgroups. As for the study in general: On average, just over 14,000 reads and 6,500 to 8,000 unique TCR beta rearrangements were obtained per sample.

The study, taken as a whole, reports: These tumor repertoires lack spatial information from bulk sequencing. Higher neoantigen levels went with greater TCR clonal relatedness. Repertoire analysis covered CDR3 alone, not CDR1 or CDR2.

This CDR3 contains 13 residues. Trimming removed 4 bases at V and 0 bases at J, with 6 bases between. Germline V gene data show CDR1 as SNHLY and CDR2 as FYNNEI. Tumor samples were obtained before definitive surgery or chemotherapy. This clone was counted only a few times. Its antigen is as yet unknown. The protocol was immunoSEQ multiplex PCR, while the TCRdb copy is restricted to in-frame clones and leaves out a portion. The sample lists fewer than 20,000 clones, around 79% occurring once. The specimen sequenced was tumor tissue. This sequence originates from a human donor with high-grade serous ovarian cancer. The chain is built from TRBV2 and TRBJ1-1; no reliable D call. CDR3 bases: TGTGCCAGCAGTGCAGTCATGAACACTGAAGCTTTCTTT. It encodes CASSAVMNTEAFF.